This T cell receptor beta chain appears in the sequencing data of a study of blood T cell repertoires in COVID-19. On the study more broadly: Researchers got acute and convalescent COVID-19 samples from the United States, Italy and Spain. PBMCs, B-cell-depleted T cells, or T cells provided the cDNA or gDNA that made up the material.

TCRdb's copy holds only in-frame clones and misses some; the assay was immunoSEQ multiplex PCR. This table has about 240,000 clones, about 89% appearing once. CDR3 length: 15 amino acids. V lost 3 bases to trimming and J lost 6 bases; unmatched junction nucleotides: 7. From germline, CDR1 is SGHTA and CDR2 FQGNSA. Sequencing used PBMCs or T cells enriched from blood (not recorded which). The chain carries TRBV7-2 and TRBJ1-5; 8 bases line up with TRBD1. This receptor was taken from a woman in her twenties or thirties who had recovered from COVID-19. CDR3 amino acids: CASSLTQGAVQPQHF. DNA of the CDR3: TGTGCCAGCAGCTTGACCCAGGGGGCAGTTCAGCCCCAGCATTTT.